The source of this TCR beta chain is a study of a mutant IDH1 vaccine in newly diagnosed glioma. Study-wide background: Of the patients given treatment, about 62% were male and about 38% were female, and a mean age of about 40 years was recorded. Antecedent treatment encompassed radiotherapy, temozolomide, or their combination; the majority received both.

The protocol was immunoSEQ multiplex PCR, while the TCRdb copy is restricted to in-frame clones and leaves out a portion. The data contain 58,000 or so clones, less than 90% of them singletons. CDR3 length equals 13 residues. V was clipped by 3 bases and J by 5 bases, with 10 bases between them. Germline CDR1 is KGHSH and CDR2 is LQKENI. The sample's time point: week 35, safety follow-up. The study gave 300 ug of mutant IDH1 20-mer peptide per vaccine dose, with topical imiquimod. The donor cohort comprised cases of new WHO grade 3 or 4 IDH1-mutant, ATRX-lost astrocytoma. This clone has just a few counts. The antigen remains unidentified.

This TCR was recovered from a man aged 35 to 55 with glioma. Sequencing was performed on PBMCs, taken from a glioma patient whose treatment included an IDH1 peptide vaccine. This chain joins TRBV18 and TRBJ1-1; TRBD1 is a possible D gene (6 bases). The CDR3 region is CASSPNRDTEAFF. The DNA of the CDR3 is TGTGCCAGCTCACCTAACAGGGATACTGAAGCTTTCTTT. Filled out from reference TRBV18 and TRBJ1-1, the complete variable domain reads NAGVMQNPRHLVRRRGQEARLRCSPMKGHSHVYWYRQLPEEGLKFMVYLQKENIIDESGMPKERFSAEFPKEGPSILRIQQVVRGDSAAYFCASSPNRDTEAFFGQGTRLTVV.